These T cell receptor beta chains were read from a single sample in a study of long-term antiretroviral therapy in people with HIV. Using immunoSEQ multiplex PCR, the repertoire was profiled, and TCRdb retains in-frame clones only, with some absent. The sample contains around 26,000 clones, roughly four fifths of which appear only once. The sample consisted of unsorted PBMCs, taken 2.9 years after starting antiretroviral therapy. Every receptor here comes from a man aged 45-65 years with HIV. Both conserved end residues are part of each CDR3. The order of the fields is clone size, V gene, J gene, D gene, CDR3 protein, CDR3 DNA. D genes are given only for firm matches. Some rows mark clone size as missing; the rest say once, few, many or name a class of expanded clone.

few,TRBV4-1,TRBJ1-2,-,CASSQDPTSGTRVYGYTF,TGCGCCAGCAGCCAAGATCCAACATCCGGGACCAGGGTATATGGCTACACCTTC
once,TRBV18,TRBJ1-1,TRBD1,CASWDRVGTEAFF,TGTGCCAGCTGGGACAGGGTGGGGACTGAAGCTTTCTTT
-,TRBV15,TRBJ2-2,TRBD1,CATSPRDRGIGELFF,TGTGCCACCAGCCCCAGGGACAGGGGGATCGGGGAGCTGTTTTTT
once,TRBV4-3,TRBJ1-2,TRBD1,CASSPPGQGGYYGYTF,TGCGCCAGCAGCCCACCTGGACAGGGTGGGTACTATGGCTACACCTTC
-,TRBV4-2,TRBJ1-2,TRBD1,CASSQGQTGALGYTF,TGTGCCAGCAGCCAAGGTCAAACAGGGGCTCTCGGCTACACCTTC
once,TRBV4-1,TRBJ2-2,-,CASSQGLLGHANTGELFF,TGCGCCAGCAGCCAAGGATTGCTGGGACACGCCAACACCGGGGAGCTGTTTTTT
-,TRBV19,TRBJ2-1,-,CASSIDMGRTYNEQFF,TGTGCCAGTAGTATAGATATGGGGCGAACCTACAATGAGCAGTTCTTC
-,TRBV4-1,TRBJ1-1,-,CATVGGKNTEAFF,TGCGCCACCGTCGGGGGGAAGAACACTGAAGCTTTCTTT
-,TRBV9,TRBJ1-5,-,CASSVDGVGNQPQHF,TGTGCCAGCAGCGTAGACGGGGTAGGCAATCAGCCCCAGCATTTT
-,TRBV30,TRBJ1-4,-,CAWSRIREKLFF,TGTGCCTGGAGCCGCATTCGGGAAAAACTGTTTTTT
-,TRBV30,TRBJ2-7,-,CAWSLLGEVRSYEQYF,TGTGCCTGGAGTTTACTTGGAGAGGTTAGGTCCTACGAGCAGTACTTC
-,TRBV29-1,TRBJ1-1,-,CSVESGSGSSTEAFF,TGCAGCGTTGAATCCGGAAGCGGCAGTTCCACTGAAGCTTTCTTT
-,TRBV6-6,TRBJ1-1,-,CASSYSDSRHEEAFF,TGTGCCAGCAGTTACTCAGACAGCCGCCACGAGGAAGCTTTCTTT
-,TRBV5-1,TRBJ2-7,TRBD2,CASSLSPSGGGRSYEQYF,TGCGCCAGCAGCTTGTCCCCTAGCGGGGGGGGACGCTCCTACGAGCAGTACTTC
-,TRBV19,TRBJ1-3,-,CASSIPSSGNTIYF,TGTGCCAGTAGTATACCCAGCTCTGGAAACACCATATATTTT
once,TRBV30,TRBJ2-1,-,CAWSVRNVHLMVGNEQFF,TGTGCCTGGAGTGTACGGAACGTTCACCTTATGGTGGGCAATGAGCAGTTCTTC
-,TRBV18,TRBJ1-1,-,CASSPITGGPPTEAFF,TGTGCCAGCTCACCTATCACTGGAGGGCCCCCCACTGAAGCTTTCTTT
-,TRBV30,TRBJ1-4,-,CAWSDLGGLGATNEKLFF,TGTGCCTGGAGTGATCTAGGAGGTTTGGGGGCAACTAATGAAAAACTGTTTTTT
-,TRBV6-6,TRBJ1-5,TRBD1,CASSYLDRGQGQPQHF,TGTGCCAGCAGTTACTTGGACAGGGGGCAGGGTCAGCCCCAGCATTTT
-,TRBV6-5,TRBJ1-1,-,CASTGGANTEAFF,TGTGCCAGCACCGGGGGGGCGAACACTGAAGCTTTCTTT
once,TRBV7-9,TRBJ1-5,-,CASSLGADQPQHF,TGTGCCAGCAGCTTAGGGGCAGATCAGCCCCAGCATTTT
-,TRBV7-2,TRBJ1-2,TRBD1,CASSGQQGVGYTF,TGTGCCAGCAGCGGTCAACAGGGGGTAGGCTACACCTTC
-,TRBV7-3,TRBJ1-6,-,CASSLTAGNSPLHF,TGTGCCAGCAGCTTAACTGCAGGAAATTCACCCCTCCACTTT
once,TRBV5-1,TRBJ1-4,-,CASSLYSNEKLFF,TGCGCCAGCAGCCTATACAGTAATGAAAAACTGTTTTTT
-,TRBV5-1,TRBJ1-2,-,CASSSIALTGTNYGYTF,TGCGCCAGCAGCTCTATTGCTTTAACCGGGACCAACTATGGCTACACCTTC
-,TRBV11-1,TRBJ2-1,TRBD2,CASSARGIYNEQFF,TGTGCCAGCAGCGCGCGGGGGATCTACAATGAGCAGTTCTTC
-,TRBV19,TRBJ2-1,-,CASSIAPQVSSYNEQFF,TGTGCCAGTAGTATAGCCCCACAGGTTAGCTCCTACAATGAGCAGTTCTTC
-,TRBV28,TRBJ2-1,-,CASSLPLPQFSGGEDEQFF,TGTGCCAGCAGTTTACCTTTACCGCAATTTAGCGGCGGAGAGGATGAGCAGTTCTTC
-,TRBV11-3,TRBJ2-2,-,CASSFERGGELFF,TGTGCCAGCAGCTTCGAGCGCGGCGGGGAGCTGTTTTTT
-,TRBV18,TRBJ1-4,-,CASSPWSGRVEKLFF,TGTGCCAGCTCACCATGGTCAGGAAGAGTTGAAAAACTGTTTTTT
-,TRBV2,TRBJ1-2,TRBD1,CASSDLGTGSGGYTF,TGTGCCAGCAGTGATCTCGGGACAGGGTCGGGTGGCTACACCTTC
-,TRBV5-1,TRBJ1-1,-,CASSPTGWLNTEAFF,TGCGCCAGCAGCCCTACAGGCTGGCTAAACACTGAAGCTTTCTTT
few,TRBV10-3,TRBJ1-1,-,CASRSNTEAFF,TGTGCCTCTCGGTCGAACACTGAAGCTTTCTTT
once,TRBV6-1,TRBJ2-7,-,CASSRDVGNEQYF,TGTGCCAGCAGCCGGGACGTGGGAAACGAGCAGTACTTC
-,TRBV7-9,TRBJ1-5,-,CASSDSRSLNQHF,TGTGCCAGCTCTGACAGCCGCAGCTTAAACCAGCATTTT
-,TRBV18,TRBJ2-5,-,CASSPLIDVGETQYF,TGTGCCAGCTCACCCCTCATAGACGTGGGAGAGACCCAGTACTTC
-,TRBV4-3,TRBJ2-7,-,CASSQDLRLDSSYEQYF,TGCGCCAGCAGCCAGGATCTTCGGCTGGATAGCTCCTACGAGCAGTACTTC
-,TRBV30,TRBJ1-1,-,CAWRSGRNEAFF,TGTGCCTGGAGAAGTGGAAGAAATGAAGCTTTCTTT
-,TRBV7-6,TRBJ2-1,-,CASSLEGARGEQFF,TGTGCCAGCAGCTTAGAAGGGGCCCGTGGTGAGCAGTTCTTC
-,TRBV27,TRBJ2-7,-,CASSSSGEWQYF,TGTGCCAGCAGTTCCTCGGGGGAGTGGCAGTACTTC
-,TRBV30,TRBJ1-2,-,CSLEWGQDYTF,TGTTCCCTGGAGTGGGGCCAGGACTACACCTTC